This TCR beta chain was captured by sequencing in a study of blood T cell repertoires in COVID-19 (dated by TCRdb to about 2020). A note on the overall study: Collaborator samples came from the United States, Italy and Spain and covered acute and convalescent phases of COVID-19. The material from the prospective study consisted of cDNA or gDNA derived from T cells, B-cell-depleted T cells, or PBMCs. Sample metadata almost always included a de-identified subject ID, COVID-19 status, age in years and sex. HLA class I and class II types, where available, came from metadata supplied by the sample provider rather than from assay-based typing. The repertoires were released in a freely available public database meant as a resource for research on the immune response to SARS-CoV-2. The samples were drawn from the first 160 participants of the ongoing ImmuneRACE study and from 950 to 1,500 subjects provided by 6 global collaborators. Subjects who had been exposed to COVID-19, were actively infected with it, or had recovered from it provided the deeply sampled blood TCRbeta repertoires that made up the dataset.

One collaborating source in Seattle enrolled patients while the patients were actively infected and followed the patients over time throughout the course of disease. Collaborating institutions collected whole blood in K2EDTA tubes following their own protocols. For TCRbeta analysis, collaborators shipped samples in one of three forms: frozen whole blood, isolated PBMCs, or DNA extracted from either of those sample types. The germline V gene supplies CDR1 SGHTA and CDR2 FQGNSA. V loses 5 bases, J loses 1 base, and the germline ends lie 11 bases apart. The CDR3 runs 15 residues from the cysteine to the phenylalanine. Only CDR3 DNA remains: 45 bases, in frame from the first base. This clone was counted once. Its antigen specificity is not known. The sample holds no much larger clone one base away, and base qualities are not on file. TCRbeta CDR3 regions were amplified from genomic DNA using the immunoSEQ Assay, a bias-controlled multiplex PCR. As for the original processing: Nucleated cell counts per sample were estimated from amplification of reference gene primers within the assay. To quantify the absolute abundance of each unique TCRbeta CDR3 rearrangement, sequence reads were collapsed and filtered. Productive Simpson clonality was computed per sample as the square root of Simpson's diversity index over productive rearrangements. TCRdb mirrors the immuneACCESS table, restricted to in-frame sequences. Some clones are absent from its copies; in checked studies, under half trace to an unresolved V gene, and the reason for the others is unknown. Clone size and V and J calls were adopted from that table, with D and trimming inferred from the DNA. A total of over 200,000 clones appear in this sample, around 89% of them only once. The ten largest account for roughly 2.6% of the sample.

Study-level results and caveats: The quantity of clinical and demographic metadata differed by source and by participant and was supplied without curation.

The TCR was taken from a man aged 30-40 years with COVID-19, enrolled during active disease. Sequencing input: peripheral blood. Here the chain combines TRBV7-2 and TRBJ2-2, with a tentative D gene TRBD2 over 6 matching bases. The DNA sequence is TGTGCCAGCAGCGAATCTAGCGTGAACACCGGGGAGCTGTTTTTT. It translates to CASSESSVNTGELFF. Supplemented by the reference TRBV7-2 and TRBJ2-2 proteins around the CDR3, the complete variable domain is GAGVSQSPSNKVTEKGKDVELRCDPISGHTALYWYRQSLGQGLEFLIYFQGNSAPDKSGLPSDRFSAERTGGSVSTLTIQRTQQEDSAVYLCASSESSVNTGELFFGEGSRLTVL.